This is a list of T cell receptor beta chains from one sample in a study of T cell clonotyping in hematopoietic cell transplantation. Libraries were prepared by immunoSEQ multiplex PCR; TCRdb keeps only in-frame clonotypes and omits some of them. Of approximately 44,000 clones in the sample, 95% were seen once. Sequenced input: peripheral blood mononuclear cells. These receptors were collected from a man younger than 40 in good health. Some clones in this sample may be carry-over from other donors' samples. The CDR3 runs from the conserved cysteine through the conserved F or W. A D gene is named only where the DNA matches it firmly. Rows may omit the clone size; those that give it use once, few, many or a size class.

TRBV4-1,.,17,TRBD2,TRBJ2-5,TGCGCCAGCAGCCAAGATACTAGCGGGGCGTTTCGAGAGACCCAGTACTTC,CASSQDTSGAFRETQYF
TRBV11-3,.,13,.,TRBJ2-1,TGTGCCAGCAGCTTAGGGGTGGGGGATGAGCAGTTCTTC,CASSLGVGDEQFF
TRBV15,.,17,.,TRBJ2-3,TGTGCCACCAGCGGGGGTGAGAACTTTTTTTCCACAGATACGCAGTATTTT,CATSGGENFFSTDTQYF
TRBV19,.,16,TRBD1,TRBJ1-5,TGTGCCAGTAGTAAGGGACAGGGACATAGCAATCAGCCCCAGCATTTT,CASSKGQGHSNQPQHF
TRBV11-3,.,11,.,TRBJ2-7,TGTGCCAGCAGCTTACGGGGTGAGCAGTACTTC,CASSLRGEQYF
TRBV5-1,.,14,TRBD1,TRBJ2-5,TGCGCCAGCAGCTTTGGGACAGGGGGGGAGACCCAGTACTTC,CASSFGTGGETQYF
TRBV4-3,.,16,TRBD1,TRBJ2-5,TGCGCCAGCAGCCAAGATTACAGGGGTGGGCGAGAGACCCAGTACTTC,CASSQDYRGGRETQYF
TRBV14,.,20,TRBD1,TRBJ1-4,TGTGCCAGCAGCCAATCGAACCTGGGACAGGGGTCTAGGACTAATGAAAAACTGTTTTTT,CASSQSNLGQGSRTNEKLFF
TRBV11-3,.,17,TRBD1,TRBJ1-1,TGTGCCAGCAGCCTAGGGGGACAGGGGCTGCGGAACACTGAAGCTTTCTTT,CASSLGGQGLRNTEAFF
TRBV29-1,.,13,.,TRBJ1-6,TGCAGCGACCTCCGGGACCGAGATTCACCCCTCCACTTT,CSDLRDRDSPLHF
TRBV7-3,.,15,TRBD1,TRBJ2-1,TGTGCCAGCAGCCGATCCCGGGACAGTTACAATGAGCAGTTCTTC,CASSRSRDSYNEQFF
TRBV27,.,15,.,TRBJ2-4,TGTGCCAGCAGTCCGGGGACACTCTCGTCGGACATTCAGTACTTC,CASSPGTLSSDIQYF
TRBV6-6,.,16,.,TRBJ1-5,TGTGCCAGCAGTTACTCAGAAGCGACAGAGAATCAGCCCCAGCATTTT,CASSYSEATENQPQHF
TRBV5-1,.,13,.,TRBJ1-1,TGCGCCAGCAGCTTGCTTGGGGACACTGAAGCTTTCTTT,CASSLLGDTEAFF
TRBV14,.,16,.,TRBJ2-5,TGTGCCAGCAGCCAAGTTCGAAGGAGGGACAAAGAGACCCAGTACTTC,CASSQVRRRDKETQYF
TRBV9,.,16,.,TRBJ1-3,TGTGCCAGCAGCGTAGAGATCGGGACCTCTGGAAACACCATATATTTT,CASSVEIGTSGNTIYF
TRBV19,.,16,.,TRBJ2-2,TGTGCCAGTAGTCGGGTGGACGGGCCGAACACCGGGGAGCTGTTTTTT,CASSRVDGPNTGELFF
TRBV5-4,.,16,TRBD2,TRBJ2-7,TGTGCCAGCAGTCTCAGACTAGCGGGAAGTTACTACGAGCAGTACTTC,CASSLRLAGSYYEQYF
TRBV6-1,.,14,.,TRBJ1-1,TGTGCCAGCAGTGAATTCGACAGGCGCTCTGAAGCTTTCTTT,CASSEFDRRSEAFF
TRBV9,.,15,TRBD1,TRBJ1-4,TGTGCCAGCAGCGTAGACAGGGGGCGAAGTGAAAAACTGTTTTTT,CASSVDRGRSEKLFF
TRBV7-2,.,14,TRBD1,TRBJ1-1,TGTGCCAGCAGTCTACAGGGGGCAGGTACTGAAGCTTTCTTT,CASSLQGAGTEAFF
TRBV27,.,14,.,TRBJ1-5,TGTGCCAGCAGTTTATGGGGCGGGCGTCAGCCCCAGCATTTT,CASSLWGGRQPQHF
TRBV5-1,.,14,.,TRBJ1-1,TGCGCCAGCAGCCCCGCCCCGGGCAACACTGAAGCTTTCTTT,CASSPAPGNTEAFF
TRBV4-1,.,19,.,TRBJ2-7,TGCGCCAGCAGCCAAGATCCTGGCGGGGTCTGGCTACAAATTTACGAGCAGTACTTC,CASSQDPGGVWLQIYEQYF
TRBV6-6,.,15,.,TRBJ1-2,TGTGCCAGCAGTTACTCTCGGGACGGTCGGGTGTATTACACCTTC,CASSYSRDGRVYYTF
TRBV11-3,.,13,TRBD1,TRBJ1-2,TGTGCCAGCAGCTCGGGACAGGGGTATGGCTACACCTTC,CASSSGQGYGYTF
TRBV9,.,15,.,TRBJ2-7,TGTGCCAGCAGCGTGGGTGGGACCGGCTCCTACGAGCAGTACTTC,CASSVGGTGSYEQYF
TRBV25-1,.,13,.,TRBJ2-3,TGTGCCAGCTCCAGAGAAAGCACAGATACGCAGTATTTT,CASSRESTDTQYF
TRBV6-6,once,16,TRBD1,TRBJ1-3,TGTGCCAGCAGTTACGTCCAGACAGGGACTGGAAACACCATATATTTT,CASSYVQTGTGNTIYF
TRBV9,.,15,.,TRBJ2-4,TGTGCCAGCAGCGTAGATTCGGGGAAAAAAAACATTCAGTACTTC,CASSVDSGKKNIQYF
TRBV6-6,.,15,.,TRBJ2-7,TGTGCCAGCAGTTACGAGGCCCCCAGCTCCTACGAGCAGTACTTC,CASSYEAPSSYEQYF
TRBV29-1,.,15,TRBD1,TRBJ1-2,TGCAGCGTTGAAGCTCCGACAGGGGGCGACTATGGCTACACCTTC,CSVEAPTGGDYGYTF
TRBV6-5,.,14,TRBD2,TRBJ2-3,TGTGCCAGCAGTCGTAGCGGGGGATCTGATACGCAGTATTTT,CASSRSGGSDTQYF
TRBV6-4,.,14,.,TRBJ2-2,TGTGCCAGCAGTGAGGCTAGGGGTACCGGGGAGCTGTTTTTT,CASSEARGTGELFF
TRBV30,.,13,.,TRBJ2-3,TGTGCCTGGAGTGTTAAATGGGAAGATACGCAGTATTTT,CAWSVKWEDTQYF
TRBV30,.,17,TRBD2,TRBJ2-7,TGTGCCTGGAGTCCACGCAGCGGGAGCAGCTCCTCCTACGAGCAGTACTTC,CAWSPRSGSSSSYEQYF
TRBV12-2,once,15,.,TRBJ1-5,TGTGCAAGTCGCTCACGGGACAGGATCAATCAGCCCCAGCATTTT,CASRSRDRINQPQHF
TRBV20-1,.,11,.,TRBJ2-7,TGCAGTGCTAGAGAGACCGGGACTCAATACTTC,CSARETGTQYF
TRBV2,.,12,.,TRBJ2-5,TGTGCCAGCAGGGGAGCGGAAGAGACCCAGTACTTC,CASRGAEETQYF
TRBV5-4,once,16,.,TRBJ1-1,TGTGCCAGCAACCCGGGGGGGGGATCTGGGAACACTGAAGCTTTCTTT,CASNPGGGSGNTEAFF
TRBV6-5,.,14,TRBD1,TRBJ1-2,TGTGCCAGCAGCGGACAGGGTCGCCTTAATGGCTACACCTTC,CASSGQGRLNGYTF
TRBV5-6,.,15,TRBD2,TRBJ2-7,TGTGCCAGCAGCCGACTAGCGGGAGGAACCTACGAGCAGTACTTC,CASSRLAGGTYEQYF
TRBV10-3,.,14,.,TRBJ2-1,TGTGCCATCAGTGCTTCTGAGGCAGGGAATGAGCAGTTCTTC,CAISASEAGNEQFF
TRBV5-4,.,15,.,TRBJ2-3,TGTGCCAGCAGCCTGATGGGCGGGGACACAGATACGCAGTATTTT,CASSLMGGDTDTQYF
TRBV6-5,.,15,.,TRBJ1-5,TGTGCCAGCAGTTACAGGGGGGTAAGCAATCAGCCCCAGCATTTT,CASSYRGVSNQPQHF
TRBV5-1,.,15,TRBD1,TRBJ1-1,TGCGCCAGCAGCTTCCGACAGGGGCGGAACACTGAAGCTTTCTTT,CASSFRQGRNTEAFF
TRBV11-3,.,18,TRBD2,TRBJ2-3,TGTGCCAGCAGCCCAGAGGGGGGACTAGCGGGTAGCACAGATACGCAGTATTTT,CASSPEGGLAGSTDTQYF
TRBV5-1,.,15,TRBD1,TRBJ2-7,TGCGCCAGCAGCCGCGGACAGGGGGAATCCTACGAGCAGTACTTC,CASSRGQGESYEQYF